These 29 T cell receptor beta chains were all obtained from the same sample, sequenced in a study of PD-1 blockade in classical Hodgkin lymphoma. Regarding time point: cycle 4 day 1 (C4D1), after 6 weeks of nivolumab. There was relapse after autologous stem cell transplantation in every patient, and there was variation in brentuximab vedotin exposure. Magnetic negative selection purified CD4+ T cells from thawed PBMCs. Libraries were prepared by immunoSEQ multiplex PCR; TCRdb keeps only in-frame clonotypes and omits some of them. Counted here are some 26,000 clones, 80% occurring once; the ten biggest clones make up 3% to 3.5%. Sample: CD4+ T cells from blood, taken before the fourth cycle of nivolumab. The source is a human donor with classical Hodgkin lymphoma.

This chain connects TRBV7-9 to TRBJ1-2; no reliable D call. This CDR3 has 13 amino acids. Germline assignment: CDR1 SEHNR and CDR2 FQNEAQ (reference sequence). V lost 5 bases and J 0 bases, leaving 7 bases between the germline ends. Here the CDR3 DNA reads TGTGCCAGCAGCGTCAGTGCTAACTATGGCTACACCTTC. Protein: CASSVSANYGYTF.

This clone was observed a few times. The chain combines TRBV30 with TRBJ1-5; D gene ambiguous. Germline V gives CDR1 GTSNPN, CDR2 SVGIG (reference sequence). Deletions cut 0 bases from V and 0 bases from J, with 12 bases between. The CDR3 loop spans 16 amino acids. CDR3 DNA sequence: TGTGCCTGGAGTGTGGGTACACCGGTTAGCAATCAGCCCCAGCATTTT. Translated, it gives CAWSVGTPVSNQPQHF.

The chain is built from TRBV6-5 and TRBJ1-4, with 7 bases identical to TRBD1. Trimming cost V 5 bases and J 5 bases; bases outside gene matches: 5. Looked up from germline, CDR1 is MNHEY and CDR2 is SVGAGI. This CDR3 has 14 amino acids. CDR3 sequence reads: CASSSGQANEKLFF. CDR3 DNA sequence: TGTGCCAGCAGTAGTGGACAGGCGAATGAAAAACTGTTTTTT.

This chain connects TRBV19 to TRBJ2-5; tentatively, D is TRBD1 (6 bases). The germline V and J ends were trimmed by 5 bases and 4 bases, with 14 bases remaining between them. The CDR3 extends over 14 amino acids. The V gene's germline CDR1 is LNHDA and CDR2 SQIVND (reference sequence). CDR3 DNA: TGTGCCAGTAGTGTTACAGGGTCCGGAGAGACCCAGTACTTC. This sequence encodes CASSVTGSGETQYF.

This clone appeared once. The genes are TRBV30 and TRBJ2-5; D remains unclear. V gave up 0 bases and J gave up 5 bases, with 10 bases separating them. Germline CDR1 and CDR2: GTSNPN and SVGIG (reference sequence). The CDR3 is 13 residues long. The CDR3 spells CAWSVLGWETQYF. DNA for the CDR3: TGTGCCTGGAGTGTGCTTGGCTGGGAGACCCAGTACTTC. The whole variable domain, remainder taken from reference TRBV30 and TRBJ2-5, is SQTIHQWPATLVQPVGSPLSLECTVEGTSNPNLYWYRQAAGRGLQLLFYSVGIGQISSEVPQNLSASRPQDRQFILSSKKLLLSDSGFYLCAWSVLGWETQYFGPGTRLLVL.

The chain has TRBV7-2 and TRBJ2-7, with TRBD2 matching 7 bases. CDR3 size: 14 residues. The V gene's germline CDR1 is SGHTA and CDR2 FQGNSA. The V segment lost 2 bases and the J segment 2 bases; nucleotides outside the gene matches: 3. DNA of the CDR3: TGTGCCAGCAGCTTAAGCGGGGCTACCTACGAGCAGTACTTC. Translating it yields CASSLSGATYEQYF.

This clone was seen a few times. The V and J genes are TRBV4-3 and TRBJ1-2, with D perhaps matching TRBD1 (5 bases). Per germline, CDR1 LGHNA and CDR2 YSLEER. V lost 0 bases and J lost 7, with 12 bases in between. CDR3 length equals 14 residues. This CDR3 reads CASSQERGVGGYTF. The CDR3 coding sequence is TGCGCCAGCAGCCAAGAACGAGGGGTCGGTGGCTACACCTTC.

This CDR3 reads CASVGASTDTQYF. As DNA, the CDR3 is TGCGCCAGCGTGGGAGCTAGCACAGATACGCAGTATTTT. The chain joins TRBV10-2 to TRBJ2-3, with TRBD2 as a possible D gene (5 bases). The CDR3 contains 13 residues. Germline V gene lookup returns CDR1 WSHSY and CDR2 SAAADI. Deletions cut 8 bases from V and 0 bases from J, with 9 bases between.

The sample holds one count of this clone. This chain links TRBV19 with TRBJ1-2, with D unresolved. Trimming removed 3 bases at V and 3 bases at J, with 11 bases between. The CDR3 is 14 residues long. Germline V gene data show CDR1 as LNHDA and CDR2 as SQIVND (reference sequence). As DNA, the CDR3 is TGTGCCAGTAGTATCGAGCCTCAGGACTATGGCTACACCTTC. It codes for CASSIEPQDYGYTF.

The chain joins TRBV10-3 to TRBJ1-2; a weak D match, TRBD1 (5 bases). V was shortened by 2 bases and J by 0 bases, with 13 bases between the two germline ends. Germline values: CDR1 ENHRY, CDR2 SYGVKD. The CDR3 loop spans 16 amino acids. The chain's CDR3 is CAISESWGGTNYGYTF. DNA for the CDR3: TGTGCCATCAGTGAGAGTTGGGGGGGGACTAACTATGGCTACACCTTC.

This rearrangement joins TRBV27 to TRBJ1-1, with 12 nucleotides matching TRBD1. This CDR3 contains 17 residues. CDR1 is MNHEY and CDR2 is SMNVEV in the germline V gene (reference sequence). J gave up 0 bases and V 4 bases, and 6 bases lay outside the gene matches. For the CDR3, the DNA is TGTGCCAGCAGTTGGGACAGGGGGCGAGGGATGAACACTGAAGCTTTCTTT. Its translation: CASSWDRGRGMNTEAFF.

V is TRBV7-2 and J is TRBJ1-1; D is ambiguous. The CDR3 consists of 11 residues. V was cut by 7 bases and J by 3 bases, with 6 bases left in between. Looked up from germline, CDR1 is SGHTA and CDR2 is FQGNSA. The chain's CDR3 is CASTRDTEAFF. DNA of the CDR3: TGTGCCAGCACAAGAGACACTGAAGCTTTCTTT.

The CDR3 DNA sequence: TGTGCCAGCAGTTTTGGATTAGCAACTAATGAAAAACTGTTTTTT. This sequence encodes CASSFGLATNEKLFF. V gene TRBV6-5 combines with J gene TRBJ1-4; D remains ambiguous. The CDR3 is 15 amino acids. The V end lost 4 bases, the J end lost 0 bases, and 9 bases lay between the germline ends. The germline V gene encodes CDR1 MNHEY and CDR2 SVGAGI.

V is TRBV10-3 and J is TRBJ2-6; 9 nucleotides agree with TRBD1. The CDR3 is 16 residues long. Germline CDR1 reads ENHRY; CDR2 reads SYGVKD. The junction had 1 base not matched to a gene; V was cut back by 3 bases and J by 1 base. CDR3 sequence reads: CAISEQGASGANVLTF. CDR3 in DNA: TGTGCCATCAGTGAACAGGGGGCATCTGGGGCCAACGTCCTGACTTTC.

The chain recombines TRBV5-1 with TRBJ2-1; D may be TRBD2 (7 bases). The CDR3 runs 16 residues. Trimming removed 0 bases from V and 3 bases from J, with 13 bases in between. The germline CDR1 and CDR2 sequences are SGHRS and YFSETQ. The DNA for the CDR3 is TGCGCCAGCAGCTTGGATCGGGGGGCGGGCTACAATGAGCAGTTCTTC. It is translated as CASSLDRGAGYNEQFF.

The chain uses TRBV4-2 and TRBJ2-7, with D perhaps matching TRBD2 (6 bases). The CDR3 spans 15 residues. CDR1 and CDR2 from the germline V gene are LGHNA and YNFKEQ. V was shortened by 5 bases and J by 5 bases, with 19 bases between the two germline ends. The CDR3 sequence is CASSSLLEGEDEQYF. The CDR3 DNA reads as TGTGCCAGCAGCAGCCTTTTGGAGGGAGAGGACGAGCAGTACTTC.

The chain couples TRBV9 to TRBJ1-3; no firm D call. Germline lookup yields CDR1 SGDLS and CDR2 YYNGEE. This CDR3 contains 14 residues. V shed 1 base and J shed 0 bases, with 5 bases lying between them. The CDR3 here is CASSVTYSGNTIYF. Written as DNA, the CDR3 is TGTGCCAGCAGCGTAACTTACTCTGGAAACACCATATATTTT.

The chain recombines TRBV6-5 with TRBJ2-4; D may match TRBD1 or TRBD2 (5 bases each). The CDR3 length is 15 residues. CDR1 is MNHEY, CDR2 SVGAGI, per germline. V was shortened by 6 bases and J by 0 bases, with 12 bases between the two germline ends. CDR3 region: CASRTGGLAKNIQYF. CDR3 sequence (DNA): TGTGCCAGCAGAACAGGCGGGCTAGCCAAAAACATTCAGTACTTC.

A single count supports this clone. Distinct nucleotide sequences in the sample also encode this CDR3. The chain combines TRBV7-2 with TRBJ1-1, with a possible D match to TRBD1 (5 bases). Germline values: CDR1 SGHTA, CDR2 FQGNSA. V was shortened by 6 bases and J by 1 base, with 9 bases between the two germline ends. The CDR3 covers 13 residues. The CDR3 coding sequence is TGTGCCAGCAGGTCCGACAGGAACACTGAAGCTTTCTTT. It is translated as CASRSDRNTEAFF.

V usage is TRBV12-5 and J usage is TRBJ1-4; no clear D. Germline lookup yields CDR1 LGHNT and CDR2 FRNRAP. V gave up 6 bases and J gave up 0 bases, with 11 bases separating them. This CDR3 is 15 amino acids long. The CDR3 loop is CASGLGFSTNEKLFF. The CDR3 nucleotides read TGTGCTAGTGGCCTAGGGTTTTCAACTAATGAAAAACTGTTTTTT.

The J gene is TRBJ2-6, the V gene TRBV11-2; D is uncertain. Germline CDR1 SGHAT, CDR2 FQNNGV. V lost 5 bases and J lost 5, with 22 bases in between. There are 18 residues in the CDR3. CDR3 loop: CASSLVGTSNSRANVLTF. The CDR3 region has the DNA TGTGCCAGCAGCCTCGTCGGAACAAGCAACAGTCGGGCCAACGTCCTGACTTTC.

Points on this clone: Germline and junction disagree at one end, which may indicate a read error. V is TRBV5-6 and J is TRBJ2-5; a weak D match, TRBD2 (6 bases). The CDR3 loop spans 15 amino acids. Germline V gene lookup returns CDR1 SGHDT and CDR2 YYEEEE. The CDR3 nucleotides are TGTGCCAGCAGCTTGTATATGGGGGGTCAAGCGACCCAGTACTTC. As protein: CASSLYMGGQATQYF. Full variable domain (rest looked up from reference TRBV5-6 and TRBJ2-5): DAGVTQSPTHLIKTRGQQVTLRCSPKSGHDTVSWYQQALGQGPQFIFQYYEEEERQRGNFPDRFSGHQFPNYSSELNVNALLLGDSALYLCASSLYMGGQATQYFGPGTRLLVL.

The CDR3 DNA reads TGTGCCAGCAGTAGGGGGGGGAGCTCCTACGAGCAGTACTTC. This gives the protein CASSRGGSSYEQYF. The chain uses TRBV6-6 and TRBJ2-7, with a weak D call TRBD2 (7 bases). With 5 bases removed from V and 0 bases from J, the gap between germline ends came to 11 bases. Germline-derived CDR1 and CDR2 are MNHNY and SVGAGI (reference sequence). The CDR3 loop spans 14 amino acids.

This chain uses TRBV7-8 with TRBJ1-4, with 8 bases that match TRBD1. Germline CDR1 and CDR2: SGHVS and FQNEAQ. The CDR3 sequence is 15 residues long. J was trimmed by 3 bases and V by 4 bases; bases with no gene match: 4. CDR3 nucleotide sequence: TGTGCCAGCAGCTCCAGGGGGCTGCCTAATGAAAAACTGTTTTTT. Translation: CASSSRGLPNEKLFF.

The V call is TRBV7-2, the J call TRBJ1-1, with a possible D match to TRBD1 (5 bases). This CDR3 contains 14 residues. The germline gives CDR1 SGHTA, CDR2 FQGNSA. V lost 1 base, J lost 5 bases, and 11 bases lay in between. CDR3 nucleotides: TGTGCCAGCAGCTTAGAACGGGGGAGGACTGAAGCTTTCTTT. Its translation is CASSLERGRTEAFF.

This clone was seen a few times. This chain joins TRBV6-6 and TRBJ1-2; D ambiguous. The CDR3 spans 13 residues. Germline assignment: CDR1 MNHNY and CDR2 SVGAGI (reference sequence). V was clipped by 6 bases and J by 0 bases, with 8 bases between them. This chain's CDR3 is CASSPTPNYGYTF. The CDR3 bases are TGTGCCAGCAGCCCAACACCTAACTATGGCTACACCTTC.

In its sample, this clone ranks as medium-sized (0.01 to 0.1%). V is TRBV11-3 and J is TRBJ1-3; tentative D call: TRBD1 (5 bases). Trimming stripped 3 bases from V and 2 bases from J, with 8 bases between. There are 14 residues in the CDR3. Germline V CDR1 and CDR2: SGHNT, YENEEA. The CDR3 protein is CASSFATAGNTIYF. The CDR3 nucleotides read TGTGCCAGCAGCTTCGCGACAGCTGGAAACACCATATATTTT.

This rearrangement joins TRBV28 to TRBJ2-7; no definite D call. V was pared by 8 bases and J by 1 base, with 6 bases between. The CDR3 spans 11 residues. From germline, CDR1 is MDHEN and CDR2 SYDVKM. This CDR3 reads CASGGSYEQYF. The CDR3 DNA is TGTGCCAGCGGCGGTTCCTACGAGCAGTACTTC.

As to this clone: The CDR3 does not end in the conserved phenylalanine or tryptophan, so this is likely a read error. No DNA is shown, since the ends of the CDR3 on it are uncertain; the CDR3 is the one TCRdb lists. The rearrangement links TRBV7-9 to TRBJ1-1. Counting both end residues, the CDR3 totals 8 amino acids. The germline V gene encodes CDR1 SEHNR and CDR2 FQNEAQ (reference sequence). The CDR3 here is CASSPESL.